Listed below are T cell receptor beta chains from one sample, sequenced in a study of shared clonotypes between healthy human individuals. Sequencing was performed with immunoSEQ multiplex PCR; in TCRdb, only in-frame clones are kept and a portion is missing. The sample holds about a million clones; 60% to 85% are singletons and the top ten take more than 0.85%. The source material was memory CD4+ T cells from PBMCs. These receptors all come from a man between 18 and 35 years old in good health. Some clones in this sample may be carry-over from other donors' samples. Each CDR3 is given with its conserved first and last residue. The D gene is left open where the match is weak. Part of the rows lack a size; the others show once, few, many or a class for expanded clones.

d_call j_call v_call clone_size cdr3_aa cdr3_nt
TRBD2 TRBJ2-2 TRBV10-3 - CAISAAGGTGELFF TGTGCCATCAGTGCGGCGGGAGGGACCGGGGAGCTGTTTTTT
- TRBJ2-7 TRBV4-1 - CASSQEPSGRSYEQYF TGCGCCAGCAGCCAAGAGCCTTCTGGCAGGTCGTACGAGCAGTACTTC
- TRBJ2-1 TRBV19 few CASRTRTSDEQFF TGTGCCAGTAGGACCCGAACCTCGGATGAGCAGTTCTTC
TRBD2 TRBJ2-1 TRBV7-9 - CASSFGTSSHNEQFF TGTGCCAGCAGCTTTGGGACTAGCTCTCACAATGAGCAGTTCTTC
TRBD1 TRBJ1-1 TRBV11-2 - CASSLRQGRGTEAFF TGTGCCAGCAGCTTACGACAGGGAAGGGGCACTGAAGCTTTCTTT
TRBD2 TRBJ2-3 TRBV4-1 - CASSHNSGRGGDTQYF TGCGCCAGCAGCCACAATAGCGGGAGGGGGGGAGATACGCAGTATTTT
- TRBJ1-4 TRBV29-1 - CSTQIGNEKLFF TGCAGCACGCAGATTGGGAATGAAAAACTGTTTTTT
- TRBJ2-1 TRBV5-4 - CASSFSRLLTNEQFF TGTGCCAGCAGCTTTTCGAGACTTTTAACCAATGAGCAGTTCTTC
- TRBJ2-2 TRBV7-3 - CASRAQGNTGELFF TGTGCCAGCAGGGCTCAGGGGAACACCGGGGAGCTGTTTTTT
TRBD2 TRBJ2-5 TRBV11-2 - CASSPGSRAGGETQYF TGTGCCAGCAGCCCCGGATCGAGAGCGGGAGGAGAGACCCAGTACTTC
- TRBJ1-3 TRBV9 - CASSFSTGSRGNTIYF TGTGCCAGCAGTTTTTCTACAGGGTCGCGAGGAAACACCATATATTTT
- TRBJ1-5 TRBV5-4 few CASSLEPGGNQPQHF TGTGCCAGCAGCTTGGAACCAGGGGGCAATCAGCCCCAGCATTTT